Listed below are T cell receptor beta chains from one sample, sequenced in a study of T-cell memory formation after mild COVID-19. TCRdb independently ran MiXCR on the 5' RACE reads; one entry per CDR3 protein. The sample lists about 150,000 distinct CDR3 sequences, roughly 31% seen once, with 12% in the top ten. Sequencing used PBMCs or a T cell subset sorted from them (not recorded which). These receptors were taken from an adult woman who had mild COVID-19 (a few samples of this study predate the infection). Cell type and time point are not known. Each CDR3 is given with its conserved first and last residue. The D gene is left open where the match is weak. Clone size is stated in some rows and not others, as once, few, many or a class when expanded.

j_gene | v_gene | d_gene | abundance | CDR3aa | CDR3nt
TRBJ1-6 | TRBV18 | TRBD1 | . | CASPERDRISSPLHF | TGTGCCAGCCCTGAAAGGGACAGGATATCGTCACCCCTCCACTTT
TRBJ1-2 | TRBV7-2 | TRBD1 | few | CASSLGGGNGYTF | TGTGCCAGCAGCTTAGGAGGGGGCAATGGCTACACCTTC
TRBJ1-1 | TRBV2 | . | few | CASSTDMNTEAFF | TGTGCCAGCAGTACAGACATGAACACTGAAGCTTTCTTT
TRBJ1-1 | TRBV20-1 | . | few | CSARGVTNTEAFF | TGCAGTGCTAGAGGGGTGACGAACACTGAAGCTTTCTTT
TRBJ1-2 | TRBV18 | TRBD1 | . | CASSLGQVLNYGYTF | TGTGCCAGCTCACTGGGACAGGTACTTAACTATGGCTACACCTTC
TRBJ2-5 | TRBV3-1 | TRBD1 | few | CASSQVAGTGVVATREGQYF | TGTGCCAGCAGCCAAGTGGCTGGGACAGGGGTAGTGGCCACAAGAGAGGGCCAGTACTTC
TRBJ2-7 | TRBV13 | . | . | CASSLPDGAEEQYF | TGTGCCAGCAGCCTCCCGGACGGCGCGGAGGAGCAGTACTTC
TRBJ2-3 | TRBV6-5 | . | . | CASSAGTSSFF | TGTGCCAGCAGCGCCGGGACGTCGTCCTTTTTT
TRBJ2-3 | TRBV5-1 | . | few | CASSREFTDTQYF | TGCGCCAGCAGCAGGGAGTTCACAGATACGCAGTATTTT
TRBJ2-5 | TRBV20-1 | . | . | CSASARETQYF | TGCAGTGCTAGTGCAAGAGAGACCCAGTACTTC
TRBJ1-1 | TRBV7-3 | TRBD1 | few | CASSLMAGGAGTEAFF | TGTGCCAGCAGCTTAATGGCAGGGGGCGCGGGTACTGAAGCTTTCTTT
TRBJ2-1 | TRBV25-1 | TRBD1 | . | CASSQRQGVLDEQFF | TGTGCCAGCAGCCAAAGGCAGGGGGTCCTCGATGAGCAGTTCTTC
TRBJ2-1 | TRBV15 | . | few | CATSPRSDNNEQFF | TGTGCCACCAGTCCCCGATCGGACAACAATGAGCAGTTCTTC
TRBJ2-7 | TRBV27 | . | . | CASSPGTRDHEQYF | TGTGCCAGCAGTCCCGGGACCCGTGACCACGAGCAGTACTTC
TRBJ2-1 | TRBV6-5 | TRBD2 | . | CATGRGTSGNNEQFF | TGTGCCACCGGCCGCGGGACTAGCGGTAACAATGAGCAGTTCTTC
TRBJ2-1 | TRBV7-7 | . | . | CASPRRTPLYEQFF | TGTGCTAGCCCTAGGAGAACTCCCCTCTATGAGCAGTTCTTC
TRBJ1-4 | TRBV12-3/TRBV12-4 | . | . | CASTHRGVNEKLFF | TGTGCCAGCACCCACCGGGGCGTTAATGAAAAACTGTTTTTT
TRBJ2-3 | TRBV3-1 | . | few | CASSQVRGKDTQYF | TGTGCCAGCAGCCAAGTCCGGGGTAAGGATACGCAGTATTTT
TRBJ2-5 | TRBV7-2 | . | . | CASSLQVPQETQYF | TGTGCCAGCAGCTTACAGGTTCCCCAAGAGACCCAGTACTTC
TRBJ1-2 | TRBV12-3/TRBV12-4 | . | . | CASSNLGRQGYTF | TGTGCCAGCAGCAACTTGGGAAGACAGGGCTACACCTTC
TRBJ2-7 | TRBV10-3 | . | many | CAVLSTAAYEQYF | TGTGCCGTTCTTTCGACAGCTGCCTACGAGCAGTACTTC
TRBJ1-5 | TRBV14 | . | . | CASSQEGAGNQPQHF | TGTGCCAGCAGCCAAGAGGGGGCGGGGAATCAGCCCCAGCATTTT
TRBJ2-1 | TRBV7-2 | . | many | CASSSRARPNEQFF | TGTGCCAGCAGCTCCCGGGCGCGTCCCAATGAGCAGTTCTTC
TRBJ2-1 | TRBV5-5 | . | . | CASSLRDSQNEQFF | TGTGCCAGCAGCCTCCGGGACTCCCAAAATGAGCAGTTCTTC
TRBJ2-2 | TRBV7-2 | . | . | CASSPGHWNTGELFF | TGTGCCAGCAGCCCAGGACACTGGAACACCGGGGAGCTGTTTTTT
TRBJ1-4 | TRBV15 | TRBD1 | . | CATSRERPGGLEKLFF | TGTGCCACCAGCAGAGAAAGGCCAGGGGGCCTAGAAAAACTGTTTTTT
TRBJ1-3 | TRBV20-1 | TRBD1 | . | CSARASNRGSGNTIYF | TGCAGTGCTAGAGCGTCGAACAGGGGATCCGGAAACACCATATATTTT
TRBJ2-7 | TRBV5-1 | TRBD2 | . | CASSTQSGSLEEQYF | TGCGCCAGCAGCACCCAGAGCGGGAGCTTGGAAGAGCAGTACTTC
TRBJ2-3 | TRBV7-2 | . | many | CASSLSRDTQYF | TGTGCCAGCAGCTTATCCAGGGATACGCAGTATTTT
TRBJ2-6 | TRBV18 | TRBD1 | few | CASSPFTGADVLTF | TGTGCCAGCTCACCATTCACAGGGGCAGACGTCCTGACTTTC
TRBJ1-1 | TRBV7-9 | . | . | CASQTQGNTEAFF | TGTGCCAGTCAAACACAGGGTAACACTGAAGCTTTCTTT
TRBJ2-7 | TRBV4-3 | . | few | CASSQGAGAELYEQYF | TGCGCCAGCAGCCAAGGGGCAGGAGCGGAGCTCTACGAGCAGTACTTC
TRBJ2-7 | TRBV27 | TRBD1 | few | CASSAWGRTGQGSYEQYF | TGTGCCAGCAGCGCTTGGGGGCGGACGGGACAGGGATCCTACGAGCAGTACTTC
TRBJ2-1 | TRBV7-2 | TRBD2 | . | CASSLGGLAGPYNEQFF | TGTGCCAGCAGCTTAGGAGGGCTAGCGGGCCCCTACAATGAGCAGTTCTTC
TRBJ2-1 | TRBV20-1 | TRBD2 | . | CSAAGGPGNEQFF | TGCAGTGCGGCGGGGGGGCCCGGGAATGAGCAGTTCTTC
TRBJ2-5 | TRBV20-1 | . | . | CSAIPGEPTQYF | TGCAGTGCTATACCGGGAGAACCAACCCAGTACTTC
TRBJ1-5 | TRBV5-6 | . | . | CASSLITDNSNQPQHF | TGTGCCAGCAGCTTGATAACAGACAATAGCAATCAGCCCCAGCATTTT
TRBJ2-1 | TRBV20-1 | TRBD2 | many | CSAYLAGGGWNEQFF | TGCAGTGCTTATTTAGCGGGAGGGGGATGGAATGAGCAGTTCTTC
TRBJ2-3 | TRBV7-9 | . | once | CASSLRSDTQYF | TGTGCCAGCAGCTTAAGGTCGGACACGCAGTATTTT
TRBJ2-2 | TRBV5-1 | . | . | CASSLNSANTGELFF | TGCGCCAGCAGCTTGAACAGTGCGAACACCGGGGAGCTGTTTTTT
TRBJ1-2 | TRBV19 | . | . | CASKGPPYYGYTF | TGTGCCTCCAAGGGGCCCCCTTACTATGGCTACACCTTC
TRBJ1-2 | TRBV27 | . | . | CASSMDRGGYGYTF | TGTGCCAGCAGCATGGACAGAGGGGGTTATGGCTACACCTTC
TRBJ2-1 | TRBV7-9 | TRBD1 | . | CASSEDRGFRNEQFF | TGTGCCAGCAGCGAGGACAGGGGTTTTCGCAATGAGCAGTTCTTC
TRBJ2-3 | TRBV3-1 | . | once | CASSHSGGPSTDTQYF | TGTGCCAGCAGCCATTCCGGGGGACCTAGCACAGATACGCAGTATTTT
TRBJ2-1 | TRBV4-1 | TRBD2 | once | CASSQEELADFHYNEQFF | TGCGCCAGCAGCCAAGAGGAACTAGCGGACTTCCACTACAATGAGCAGTTCTTC
TRBJ2-7 | TRBV13 | . | . | CASSPGRLAYEQYF | TGTGCCAGCAGCCCCGGACGGCTCGCCTACGAGCAGTACTTC
TRBJ2-1 | TRBV24-1 | TRBD1 | . | CATSDSRGRSYNEQFF | TGTGCCACCAGTGATTCAAGGGGGCGGTCCTACAATGAGCAGTTCTTC
TRBJ1-1 | TRBV9 | . | few | CASSATGNTEAFF | TGTGCCAGCAGCGCGACAGGGAACACTGAAGCTTTCTTT
TRBJ2-4 | TRBV5-1 | . | few | CASSRGQNIQYF | TGCGCCAGCAGCCGGGGACAAAACATTCAGTACTTC
TRBJ1-5 | TRBV29-1 | . | few | CSAVVGSVPTQHF | TGCAGCGCTGTTGTAGGTTCCGTTCCGACCCAGCATTTT
TRBJ2-5 | TRBV7-9 | . | . | CASSLGNSREETQYF | TGTGCCAGCAGCTTAGGAAATAGTAGGGAAGAGACCCAGTACTTC
TRBJ2-5 | TRBV11-2 | TRBD1 | . | CASSSLQGQKMTETQYF | TGTGCCAGCAGTTCTCTACAGGGACAGAAGATGACGGAGACCCAGTACTTC
TRBJ2-7 | TRBV7-9 | . | many | CASSEAASYEQYF | TGTGCCAGCAGCGAGGCAGCATCCTACGAGCAGTACTTC
TRBJ2-1 | TRBV7-3 | TRBD1 | few | CASSSGTGFAEQFF | TGTGCCAGCAGCTCAGGGACAGGGTTTGCTGAGCAGTTCTTC